This TCR beta chain comes out of a study of shared clonotypes between healthy human individuals (TCRdb year 2020). Study-wide context: A few men and two women, aged 18 to 49 years, made up the cohort. For each donor, CD4 naive and CD4 memory were each run on three plates, CD8 naive on two plates, and CD8 memory on one plate. To estimate repertoire size and how much clonotype sharing occurs between individuals, the study deeply sequenced the blood TCR repertoires of roughly 5 healthy adults. Libraries were prepared and TCR repertoires were sequenced by different laboratories using diverse techniques, in order to increase sequencing depth and limit assay-specific biases. Per donor, leukapheresis produced somewhere between about 0.8 and 9 billion PBMCs. Paper-wide results and their limitations: Even with the large sequencing depth, rarefaction of the sorted-subset datasets indicated that sequencing was incomplete. Sharing across several donors was observed for 4.5% to 6.5% of naive CD4, 3% to 4% of naive CD8, roughly 2.3% of memory CD4, and around 0.4% of memory CD8 clonotypes. Sampling was limited to blood, and TCR repertoires in tissue likely differ from TCR repertoires in blood. Based on pairwise subsampling, the degree of clonotype sharing among donors was expected to be affected by sequencing depth. The genetic and exposure-history diversity represented was limited by the small number of donors. Higher generation probabilities were observed for clonotypes shared by all four sorted-subset donors than for non-shared clonotypes. Estimated clonotype richness was generally larger for naive than for memory subsets.

V ends up 0 bases short and J 5 bases short, with an unmatched junction base count of 4. The CDR3 numbers 16 residues from cysteine through phenylalanine. Of the read, only the CDR3 DNA is kept; its 48 bases are in frame from base 1. Via the germline V gene, CDR1 is SGDLS and CDR2 YYNGEE. The donors were healthy, HIV-negative adults with no recently reported acute infections or vaccinations. All donors were Caucasian adults living in Nashville, Tennessee, USA. CD4+ T cells were enriched through magnetic negative selection, after which naive cells were positively selected on CD45RA and the remaining negative fraction served as the memory subset. After blood collection by leukapheresis, PBMCs were isolated using Ficoll-Histopaque density gradient centrifugation and then cryopreserved in the vapor phase of liquid nitrogen. Analytical flow cytometry was used to check the purity and quantity of every magnetically sorted T cell population. Genomic DNA was isolated from each sorted fraction and quantified by UV absorbance on a Nanodrop 2000c.

Worth noting for this clone: It has no known antigen specificity. There are no base qualities to consult, and no much larger clone falls within one base.

Using the deep immunoSEQ assay, TCR CDR3 regions were amplified from genomic DNA by multiplex PCR. Genomic DNA extracted from each cell subset was distributed evenly over all wells of several immunoSEQ 96-well plates, and each plate served as one replicate. For sorted subsets, 150 to 250 ng of genomic DNA, equivalent to 30,000 or so T cell genomes, went into each replicate PCR. Purified libraries were quantified with a Qubit 3.0 fluorometer, sized on a Bioanalyzer 2100, and re-quantified with the KAPA Library Quantification kit. A separate single-read 150-cycle Illumina NextSeq 550 flow cell was used to sequence each immunoSEQ 96-well plate. Turning to the authors' computational methods: The immunoSEQ output contained only junctional sequences without quality scores, so filtering could not match that applied to full-length reads. Sequences were annotated with PyIR, a Python wrapper for IgBLAST v1.9, and V/J genes and CDR3 were assigned using IMGT germline references. Reads with weak V/J assignments (E-value above 1e-6), missing CDR3, stop codons, out-of-frame junctions, or ambiguous translated residues were removed. A V3J clonotype was defined by an identical inferred V gene, J gene, and CDR3 amino acid sequence. Percentage overlap between repertoires was computed as shared unique clonotypes divided by the size of the smaller repertoire. Repertoire richness was assessed with RTK rarefaction, the Chao1 estimator, and Recon v2.1 estimates of unobserved clonotypes. OLGA was used to compute generation probabilities for all TCRbeta clonotypes that the gDNA method yielded from a few donors. TCRdb stores this immuneACCESS table with in-frame sequences only. Part of the clones is absent; in the studies checked, under half of the shortfall reflects unresolved V genes, and no reason is known for the rest. V, J and clone size reflect that table, while D and trimming were determined from the DNA. For this sample there are fewer than 3 million clones; around 90% appear just once. The ten biggest clones cover 0.3% to 0.45% of the sample.

The sample consisted of naive CD4+ T cells from PBMCs. Sample cell subset or site, as interpreted from the label and publication: CD45RA+ positively selected. The TCR sequence derives from a man aged 18-30 years in good health. Some clones in this sample may be carry-over from other donors' samples. The chain couples TRBV9 to TRBJ2-2; 10 of the junction bases match TRBD1. The CDR3 reads as follows: CASSVGQGAQTGELFF. The DNA sequence is as follows: TGTGCCAGCAGCGTAGGACAGGGGGCGCAAACCGGGGAGCTGTTTTTT. The variable domain in full, with residues beyond the CDR3 obtained from the reference TRBV9 and TRBJ2-2 genes, is DSGVTQTPKHLITATGQRVTLRCSPRSGDLSVYWYQQSLDQGLQFLIQYYNGEERAKGNILERFSAQQFPDLHSELNLSSLELGDSALYFCASSVGQGAQTGELFFGEGSRLTVL.